The sequence of this T cell receptor beta chain was determined in a study of PD-1 blockade in classical Hodgkin lymphoma (dated by TCRdb to 2018 to 2020). A note on the overall study: A peripheral blood immune signature of response to PD-1 blockade in classical Hodgkin lymphoma was defined using TCR beta sequencing and CyTOF. General findings and caveats noted by the study authors: The study covered only a single clinical trial cohort, and the causes of the repertoire differences, possibly disease activity or prior therapy, were still not defined. Baseline TCR diversity was reported as lower in newly diagnosed patients than in healthy donors, and lower still in relapsed/refractory patients.

Trimming accounts for 0 bases at V and 3 bases at J, while the number of junction bases matched to no gene is 5. CDR1 SGDLS and CDR2 YYNGEE are derived from the germline V gene. Counted from cysteine to phenylalanine, this CDR3 has 16 amino acids. Only the CDR3 portion is preserved as DNA: 48 bases, with reading frame beginning at the first base. The sample's time point, from its label and the paper: newly diagnosed, previously untreated cHL patient sample. As a comparison group for the relapsed/refractory trial patients, PBMCs were sequenced from patients with newly diagnosed, previously untreated classical Hodgkin lymphoma. Peripheral blood was collected in 8 mL Vacutainer Cell Preparation Tubes, from which PBMCs were isolated by centrifugation and then cryopreserved. As for this clone: This receptor's antigen is unknown. No much larger clone exists at a distance of one base, and base qualities are not known.

Genomic DNA was isolated using the Qiagen DNeasy kit from unsorted PBMCs as well as from negatively selected CD4+ and CD8+ fractions. TCR beta CDR3 regions were amplified by immunoSEQ multiplex PCR using primers annealing to V and J segments. A synthetic immune receptor repertoire was used to minimize amplification bias, and any residual bias was removed computationally once sequencing was done. Concerning the study's data processing: Repertoire diversity was quantified as the Shannon entropy index using custom Python scripts. Unsorted, CD4+ and CD8+ repertoires were analyzed separately, except for combined analyses in which CD4+ and CD8+ sequences were merged in silico. This is the immuneACCESS table as TCRdb keeps it, with only in-frame sequences that have V and J called. A part of the clones is gone; compared with another copy, unresolved V genes explain less than half, and the rest is unexplained. Clone size and the V and J calls come from that table; the DNA yielded D and trimming. For this sample there are 20,000 to 25,000 clones; around 94% appear just once. The ten largest clones represent about 5% of the sample.

The chain is made from TRBV9 and TRBJ2-3; a stretch of 9 junction bases matches TRBD1. Material: peripheral blood mononuclear cells (PBMCs). This receptor was obtained from a human donor with classical Hodgkin lymphoma. The CDR3 here reads CASSVERTGVTDTQYF. The DNA is TGTGCCAGCAGCGTAGAGAGGACAGGGGTGACAGATACGCAGTATTTT.